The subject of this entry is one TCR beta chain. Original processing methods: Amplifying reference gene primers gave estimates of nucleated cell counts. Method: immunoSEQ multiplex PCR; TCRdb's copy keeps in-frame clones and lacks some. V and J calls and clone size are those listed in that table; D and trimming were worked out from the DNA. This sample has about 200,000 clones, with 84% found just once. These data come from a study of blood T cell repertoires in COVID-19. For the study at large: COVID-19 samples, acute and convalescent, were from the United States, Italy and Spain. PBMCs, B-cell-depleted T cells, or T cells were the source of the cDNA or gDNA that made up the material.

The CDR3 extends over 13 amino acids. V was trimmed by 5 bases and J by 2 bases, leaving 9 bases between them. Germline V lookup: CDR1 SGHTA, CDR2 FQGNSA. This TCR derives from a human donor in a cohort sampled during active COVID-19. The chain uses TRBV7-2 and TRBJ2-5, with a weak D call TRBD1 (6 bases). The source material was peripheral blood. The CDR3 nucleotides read TGTGCCAGCAGCCGAGGGGGTCAAGAGACCCAGTACTTC. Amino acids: CASSRGGQETQYF.